This T cell receptor beta chain came from a study of blood T cells in healthy people across ages. This CDR3 contains 14 residues. V was trimmed by 0 bases and J by 1 base, leaving 9 bases between them. Per the germline V gene, CDR1 is DFQATT and CDR2 is SNEGSKA (reference sequence). As concerns this clonotype: What it binds is not known.

Study results and caveats: Roughly linear age-related decline in beta diversity appeared, significant by age 40.

Together with a sample-barcoded 5' primer, a J-beta primer mix was included in a second PCR lasting roughly 6 to 12 cycles. A template-switch adaptor that had 12 random nucleotides put a tag on each cDNA molecule. TCRdb passed the 5' RACE reads through MiXCR, listing each CDR3 protein once. The sample comprises 800,000 or so distinct CDR3 sequences, more than 20% of which are singletons, and approximately 4% rests with the top ten. Samples had at least 6.5 million PBMCs isolated from them. The same data also went into a second study, on T cells of mothers and their children. That paper notes: Every mother produced more than 10 million TCR beta CDR3 reads, whereas every child provided roughly 3 million.

V is TRBV20-1 and J is TRBJ1-1; D is uncertain. The sequence came from a boy aged 5-17 years in good health. The sample comprised blood. CDR3 nucleotides: TGCAGTGCTAGAGATCTTAACGGGAACACTGAAGCTTTCTTT. Protein product: CSARDLNGNTEAFF.